This T cell receptor beta chain was identified in a study of T-cell reconstitution after alpha-beta-depleted transplantation in children (TCRdb year 2016). At the level of the whole study: T-cell immune reconstitution after TCRalphabeta/CD19-depleted allogeneic hematopoietic cell transplantation in children was quantitatively tracked in the study by means of TCR repertoire profiling. Here is what the overall study found, with its caveats: The apparently early recovery of alphabetaT-cell counts about two months after transplant reportedly depended on only several hundred rapidly expanded clones that came from non-depleted graft cells. Over subsequent months, a decline in hyperexpanded clone frequencies was noted, and after one year, T-cell counts and TCRbeta diversity were mostly ascribed to newly produced T cells. In some patients, the high TCRbeta diversity seen at day 60 was put down to recipient T cells and intrathymic progenitors that had survived conditioning.

The junction shows trimming of 3 bases on V and 0 bases on J, plus 12 bases between the germline ends. The germline V gene (reference sequence) provides CDR1 MNHEY and CDR2 SMNVEV. Inclusive of the bounding cysteine and phenylalanine, the CDR3 is 16 residues long. Kept here is only the CDR3 DNA, which spans 48 bases and is read in frame from base 1. Receptors were amplified or captured by PCR. Instrument used: Illumina HiSeq 2500. TCR libraries were prepared with molecular barcoding, using unique molecular identifiers to normalize TCRbeta repertoire quantification. TCRdb trimmed public reads at Q25 via fastp, called clones via MiXCR and kept in-frame beta chains. Rows with one shared CDR3 protein collapse into an entry with the most common genes and DNA. The sample includes about 590,000 distinct CDR3 sequences, with around 13% observed a single time. The ten largest clones capture over 2% of the sample.

This clonotype occurred a few times. Its antigen is still unknown. Base qualities were left out, and no much larger clone turns up one base away. The sample's treatment or condition label is to be understood as: allogeneic hematopoietic cell transplantation with graft depleted of TCRalphabeta T cells and CD19 B cells. Transplant recipients were children who received TCRalphabeta/CD19-depleted allogeneic hematopoietic cell grafts. This material consisted of PBMCs, mostly from graft donor cells, taken 360 days after TCRalphabeta/CD19-depleted stem cell transplant. The rearrangement joined TRBV27 to TRBJ2-4; perhaps TRBD1 is the D gene, with 5 bases matching. The receptor's source is a male patient between 10 and 17 years old who had a stem cell transplant for acute myeloid leukemia, so the T cells may come from the graft donor. The CDR3 reads CASSLTVGLAKNIQYF. DNA sequence: TGTGCCAGCAGTTTGACGGTGGGGCTAGCCAAAAACATTCAGTACTTC.